One sample yielded the 16 T cell receptor beta chains listed below, sequenced in a study of regulatory T cells in long-lasting Graves disease. Researchers made TCR beta libraries by using iRepertoire HTBI primers and running Arm-PCR on CDR3 regions. TCRdb itself ran the multiplex PCR reads through MiXCR, one entry per CDR3 protein. The table lists some 370,000 distinct CDR3 sequences, more than 20% of them singletons, with about 29% in the top ten. Time point described: persistent/refractory GD, antithyroid drugs over 5 years with positive TRAb. Scientists built the TCR library using RNA that was extracted from PBMCs. The sequencing used peripheral blood mononuclear cells (PBMCs), collected when the disease was refractory, from a patient treated with antithyroid drugs. These receptors originate from a woman aged 40 to 50 with Graves disease.

This chain connects TRBV18 to TRBJ1-2; no reliable D call. Germline values: CDR1 KGHSH, CDR2 LQKENI. With 4 bases removed from V and 4 bases from J, the gap between germline ends came to 10 bases. This CDR3 comprises 13 residues. This chain's CDR3 is CASSQAEAYGYTF. In DNA, the CDR3 is TGTGCCAGCTCACAGGCAGAAGCCTATGGCTACACCTTC.

V is TRBV7-9 and J is TRBJ2-7; 8 nucleotides match TRBD1. Looked up from germline, CDR1 is SEHNR and CDR2 is FQNEAQ (reference sequence). The CDR3 consists of 14 residues. The trim removed 5 bases at V and 5 bases at J, leaving 8 bases unmatched. The DNA for the CDR3 is TGTGCCAGCAGCCGGACAGGGAGTCGACACGAGCAGTACTTC. Its protein product is CASSRTGSRHEQYF.

This clonotype was counted at least ten times. The chain joins TRBV28 to TRBJ1-2; 9 bases line up with TRBD1. The junction had 12 bases not matched to a gene; V was cut back by 6 bases and J by 10 bases. This CDR3 contains 14 residues. Germline values: CDR1 MDHEN, CDR2 SYDVKM. DNA of the CDR3: TGTGCCAGCAGATCCCGGGACAGGGAGTTGTCCTACACCTTC. Its protein is CASRSRDRELSYTF.

The V gene is TRBV20-1, the J gene TRBJ1-2; weak D call: TRBD1 (5 bases). CDR1 and CDR2 (germline): DFQATT, SNEGSKA (reference sequence). V shed 6 bases and J shed 5 bases, with 19 bases lying between them. This CDR3 region has 14 residues. CDR3 sequence (DNA): TGCAGTGCCCTTGACAGTTGGGGGACGTATGGCTACACCTTC. Translating gives CSALDSWGTYGYTF.

This clonotype was detected a few times. V usage is TRBV4-1 and J usage is TRBJ2-1; TRBD2 matches at 13 bases. The CDR3 totals 17 residues. Germline V gives CDR1 MGHRA, CDR2 YSYEKL. The ends lost 2 bases at V and 1 base at J; junction bases unmatched: 2. The CDR3 loop reads CASSQSLAGGSYNEQFF. CDR3 DNA sequence: TGCGCCAGCAGCCAATCACTAGCGGGAGGGTCCTACAATGAGCAGTTCTTC.

The genes are TRBV6-1 and TRBJ1-1; 7 nucleotides align to TRBD1. Germline loops: CDR1 MNHNS, CDR2 SASEGT. This CDR3 is built from 12 residues. V was clipped by 10 bases and J by 1 base; unmatched bases: 3. CDR3 region: CAIRQGNTEAFF. CDR3 bases: TGTGCCATTCGACAGGGGAACACTGAAGCTTTCTTT.

The rearrangement joins TRBV2 to TRBJ1-1; a weak D match, TRBD1 (5 bases). Germline V gene sequence: CDR1 SNHLY, CDR2 FYNNEI. The CDR3 has 16 amino acids. V was trimmed by 3 bases and J by 6 bases, leaving 20 bases between them. CDR3 sequence reads: CASSDWGQGSLAEAFF. CDR3 nucleotides: TGTGCCAGCAGTGATTGGGGTCAGGGCTCGCTCGCTGAAGCTTTCTTT. The full variable domain, with the rest looked up from reference TRBV2 and TRBJ1-1, is EPEVTQTPSHQVTQMGQEVILRCVPISNHLYFYWYRQILGQKVEFLVSFYNNEISEKSEIFDDQFSVERPDGSNFTLKIRSTKLEDSAMYFCASSDWGQGSLAEAFFGQGTRLTVV.

V is TRBV11-2 and J is TRBJ2-7, with TRBD1 matching 9 bases. V trimming: 1 base; J trimming: 1 base; junction bases outside the gene matches: 11. This CDR3 is 18 amino acids long. Germline-derived CDR1 and CDR2 are SGHAT and FQNNGV. The CDR3 DNA is TGTGCCAGCAGCTTAGGGGAGGGGGACAGGGAGAGGTCCTACGAGCAGTACTTC. It yields the protein CASSLGEGDRERSYEQYF. The entire variable domain, with the rest obtained from reference TRBV11-2 and TRBJ2-7, is as follows: EAGVAQSPRYKIIEKRQSVAFWCNPISGHATLYWYQQILGQGPKLLIQFQNNGVVDDSQLPKDRFSAERLKGVDSTLKIQPAKLEDSAVYLCASSLGEGDRERSYEQYFGPGTRLTVT.

Details on this clonotype: It may be a read error: a sequence one base away is much more abundant. V is TRBV20-1 and J is TRBJ2-4, with unresolved D. From germline, CDR1 is DFQATT and CDR2 SNEGSKA (reference sequence). CDR3 size: 13 residues. As DNA, the CDR3 is TGCAGTGCTCCAAACCCGAACAGAAACATTCAGTGCTTC. Amino acid sequence: CSAPNPNRNIQCF.

The chain has TRBV20-1 and TRBJ2-7; the D is unclear. V was cut by 3 bases and J by 2 bases, with 8 bases left in between. Per germline, CDR1 DFQATT and CDR2 SNEGSKA (reference sequence). This CDR3 is built from 12 residues. CDR3 in amino acids: CSARVSAYEQYF. For the CDR3, the DNA is TGCAGTGCTAGGGTCAGCGCCTACGAGCAGTACTTC.

V gene TRBV5-1 combines with J gene TRBJ2-7; D may be TRBD1 (6 bases). Looked up from germline, CDR1 is SGHRS and CDR2 is YFSETQ. The V gene lost 3 bases and the J gene lost 4 bases, with 14 bases spanning the gap. The CDR3 runs to 14 residues. In DNA form, the CDR3 reads TGCGCCAGCAGCTCCCTGGACAGACCTTACGAGCAGTACTTC. It specifies CASSSLDRPYEQYF.

The chain recombines TRBV29-1 with TRBJ2-7; the D gene could be TRBD1 or TRBD2 (5 bases each). The CDR3 consists of 15 residues. The germline V gene encodes CDR1 SQVTM and CDR2 ANQGSEA. V gave up 5 bases and J gave up 3 bases, with 20 bases separating them. The CDR3 is CSVIRTDRGSYEQYF. The CDR3 DNA reads TGCAGCGTTATTAGGACTGACAGAGGGAGCTACGAGCAGTACTTC.

This clonotype was recorded a few times. The chain combines TRBV5-1 with TRBJ1-5; D possibly corresponds to TRBD1 (6 bases). Germline V gene lookup returns CDR1 SGHRS and CDR2 YFSETQ. The ends were cut back, 0 bases at V and 4 bases at J, with 14 bases in the middle. CDR3 length equals 16 residues. The DNA of the CDR3 is TGCGCCAGCAGCTTGGGCGGACAGTTCGGGAATCAGCCCCAGCATTTT. Its protein product is CASSLGGQFGNQPQHF.

The chain links TRBV5-1 to TRBJ2-1; perhaps TRBD2 as D (7 bases). V lost 0 bases and J 10 bases, leaving 17 bases between the germline ends. CDR3 size: 15 residues. From germline, CDR1 is SGHRS and CDR2 YFSETQ. Written as DNA, the CDR3 is TGCGCCAGCAGCTTGGAGGGGGGGCCTCGCAGGGAGCAGTTCTTC. Translated: CASSLEGGPRREQFF.

This clonotype was observed a few times. The genes are TRBV12-3 or TRBV12-4 and TRBJ1-2; 9 nucleotides align to TRBD1. The CDR3 is made up of 17 amino acids. The V segment lost 3 bases and the J segment 3 bases; nucleotides outside the gene matches: 11. Here the CDR3 DNA reads TGTGCCAGCAGTTTCGGCACAGGGGGCGCAGATTACTATGGCTACACCTTC. It specifies CASSFGTGGADYYGYTF.

This clonotype showed up many times. The rearrangement joins TRBV11-1 to TRBJ2-4; D may be TRBD1 or TRBD2 (5 bases each). Trimming took off 2 bases at V and 0 bases at J, with 23 bases between the two ends. Germline assignment: CDR1 SGHAT and CDR2 FQDESV (reference sequence). This CDR3 is built from 20 residues. CDR3 bases: TGTGCCAGCAGCTTACATAGACTCCACCGGGACCCTCTAGCCAAAAACATTCAGTACTTC. Its translation is CASSLHRLHRDPLAKNIQYF. Full variable domain (remainder filled in from reference TRBV11-1 and TRBJ2-4): EAEVAQSPRYKITEKSQAVAFWCDPISGHATLYWYRQILGQGPELLVQFQDESVVDDSQLPKDRFSAERLKGVDSTLKIQPAELGDSAMYLCASSLHRLHRDPLAKNIQYFGAGTRLSVL.